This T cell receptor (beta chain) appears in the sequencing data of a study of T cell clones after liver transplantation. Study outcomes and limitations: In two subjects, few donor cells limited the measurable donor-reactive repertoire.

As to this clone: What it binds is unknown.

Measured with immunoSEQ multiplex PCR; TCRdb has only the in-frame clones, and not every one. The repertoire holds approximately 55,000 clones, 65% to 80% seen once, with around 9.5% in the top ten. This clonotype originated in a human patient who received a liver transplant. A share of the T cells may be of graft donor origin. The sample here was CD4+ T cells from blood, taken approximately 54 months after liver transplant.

The CDR3, as DNA: TGTGCCAGCAACAGAGACAGGGTAAACACCGGGGAGCTGTTTTTT. It translates to CASNRDRVNTGELFF. This rearrangement joins TRBV2 to TRBJ2-2, with 7 bases that match TRBD1. Germline CDR1 reads SNHLY; CDR2 reads FYNNEI. The CDR3 consists of 15 residues. The V gene end was trimmed by 7 bases and the J gene end by 2 bases; junction bases not matched to a gene: 7. The full variable domain, with the rest looked up from reference TRBV2 and TRBJ2-2, is EPEVTQTPSHQVTQMGQEVILRCVPISNHLYFYWYRQILGQKVEFLVSFYNNEISEKSEIFDDQFSVERPDGSNFTLKIRSTKLEDSAMYFCASNRDRVNTGELFFGEGSRLTVL.